This entry lists 19 T cell receptor beta chains sequenced from one sample in a study of PD-1 blockade in classical Hodgkin lymphoma. TCRdb's copy holds only in-frame clones and misses some; the assay was immunoSEQ multiplex PCR. This sample has tens of thousands of clones, with more than 60% found just once. Every patient experienced relapse after autologous stem cell transplantation, and brentuximab vedotin exposure varied. Sequenced here: peripheral blood mononuclear cells (PBMCs), sampled before the second cycle of nivolumab. These TCRs come from a human donor with classical Hodgkin lymphoma.

The J gene is TRBJ2-1, the V gene TRBV7-6; 10 positions match TRBD2. Trimming removed 3 bases from V and 6 bases from J; junction bases left unmatched: 5. Looked up from germline, CDR1 is SGHVS and CDR2 is FNYEAQ. The CDR3 is 15 amino acids. The CDR3 loop is CASSLGSGGANEQFF. For the CDR3, the DNA is TGTGCCAGCAGCTTGGGAAGCGGGGGGGCCAATGAGCAGTTCTTC.

This chain connects TRBV5-1 to TRBJ2-2, with D hard to call. Germline values: CDR1 SGHRS, CDR2 YFSETQ. Trimming pared 2 bases from V and 8 bases from J, leaving 13 bases between. There are 14 residues in the CDR3. The CDR3 sequence is CASSFLSGTGELFF. As DNA, the CDR3 is TGCGCCAGCAGCTTTCTATCAGGAACAGGGGAGCTGTTTTTT.

This clone appeared a few times. The chain has TRBV5-4 and TRBJ1-1; 10 nucleotides align to TRBD1. V lost 4 bases to trimming and J lost 4 bases; unmatched junction nucleotides: 13. The CDR3 loop spans 17 amino acids. Germline V gene sequence: CDR1 SGHNT, CDR2 YYREEE (reference sequence). The CDR3 region is CASSTPPGQGGSTEAFF. In DNA, the CDR3 is TGTGCCAGCAGCACCCCGCCCGGACAGGGGGGGAGCACTGAAGCTTTCTTT.

This chain uses TRBV6-1 with TRBJ1-4, with TRBD1 identical over 7 bases. V trimming: 5 bases; J trimming: 0 bases; junction bases outside the gene matches: 0. Germline values: CDR1 MNHNS, CDR2 SASEGT. The CDR3 totals 14 residues. The CDR3 protein is CASSTGATNEKLFF. The CDR3 region has the DNA TGTGCCAGCAGTACAGGGGCAACTAATGAAAAACTGTTTTTT.

This chain links TRBV4-3 with TRBJ2-7; D remains ambiguous. Germline loops: CDR1 LGHNA, CDR2 YSLEER. The CDR3 runs to 15 residues. Trimming took 2 bases from V and 4 from J, leaving 15 bases between them. This CDR3 is CASSQSSGSAYEQYF. The CDR3 DNA sequence: TGCGCCAGCAGCCAATCATCAGGCTCCGCTTACGAGCAGTACTTC.

The rearrangement joins TRBV6-5 to TRBJ2-5, with 7 bases that match TRBD2. CDR3 length: 15 residues. Germline CDR1 and CDR2: MNHEY and SVGAGI. V lost 0 bases and J lost 3; bases outside the gene matches: 4. The CDR3 sequence: CASSYSRLAEETQYF. As DNA, the CDR3 is TGTGCCAGCAGTTACTCGCGGCTAGCGGAAGAGACCCAGTACTTC.

V gene TRBV28 combines with J gene TRBJ2-7; tentatively, D is TRBD1 (7 bases). The CDR3 sequence is 13 residues long. V dropped 5 bases and J dropped 2 bases, with 10 bases sitting between them. Germline CDR1 reads MDHEN; CDR2 reads SYDVKM. CDR3 DNA: TGTGCCAGCAGTCAGGGGGGTCCCTACGAGCAGTACGTC. Protein product: CASSQGGPYEQYV.

The CDR3 is CASSGAARVTDTQYF. Written as DNA, the CDR3 is TGTGCCAGCAGCGGGGCAGCGAGGGTCACAGATACGCAGTATTTT. The chain links TRBV9 to TRBJ2-3; maybe TRBD2 (5 bases). V dropped 3 bases and J dropped 2 bases, with 13 bases sitting between them. CDR1 SGDLS and CDR2 YYNGEE come from the germline V gene. The CDR3 runs 15 residues. The full variable domain, its missing parts supplied by reference TRBV9 and TRBJ2-3, is DSGVTQTPKHLITATGQRVTLRCSPRSGDLSVYWYQQSLDQGLQFLIQYYNGEERAKGNILERFSAQQFPDLHSELNLSSLELGDSALYFCASSGAARVTDTQYFGPGTRLTVL.

The chain employs TRBV14 and TRBJ2-1; the D is unclear. CDR1 and CDR2 from the germline V gene are SGHDN and FVKESK. Trimming stripped 0 bases from V and 10 bases from J, with 13 bases between. There are 14 residues in the CDR3. CDR3 DNA: TGTGCCAGCAGCCAAGATGAGAATTCTAGGGAGCAGTTCTTC. Amino acids: CASSQDENSREQFF.

The table lists this clone with a few counts. V gene TRBV7-9 combines with J gene TRBJ2-7; 9 bases match TRBD1. CDR1 and CDR2 from the germline V gene are SEHNR and FQNEAQ (reference sequence). The V gene end was trimmed by 4 bases and the J gene end by 5 bases; junction bases not matched to a gene: 15. The CDR3 totals 17 residues. This CDR3 reads CASSSSTTGGKPNEQYF. CDR3 DNA: TGTGCCAGCAGCTCAAGCACTACAGGGGGCAAACCTAACGAGCAGTACTTC.

This chain links TRBV30 with TRBJ2-3, with 11 nucleotides matching TRBD2. The CDR3 extends over 15 amino acids. CDR1 and CDR2 (germline): GTSNPN, SVGIG (reference sequence). The trim removed 4 bases at V and 4 bases at J, leaving 7 bases unmatched. The CDR3 reads CAWTSSGGLADTQYF. The CDR3 DNA follows: TGTGCCTGGACCTCTAGCGGGGGGTTAGCAGATACGCAGTATTTT.

V and J are TRBV28 and TRBJ1-2, with D perhaps TRBD1 (6 bases). Germline CDR1 reads MDHEN; CDR2 reads SYDVKM. CDR3 length: 13 residues. Deletions cut 7 bases from V and 7 bases from J, with 16 bases between. This CDR3 is CASTSHRASGYTF. CDR3 nucleotides: TGTGCCAGCACTTCCCACAGGGCGAGTGGCTACACCTTC.

J is TRBJ1-4 and V is TRBV27, with D possibly matching TRBD1 (6 bases). V lost 4 bases and J 8 bases, leaving 17 bases between the germline ends. The CDR3 contains 15 residues. Germline-derived CDR1 and CDR2 are MNHEY and SMNVEV (reference sequence). CDR3 nucleotides: TGTGCCAGCAGTTCAAGGGGGAAATGGTGGGAAAAACTGTTTTTT. Protein product: CASSSRGKWWEKLFF.

The genes are TRBV5-4 and TRBJ2-2, with a weak D call TRBD2 (5 bases). In germline, CDR1 is SGHNT, CDR2 YYREEE (reference sequence). V lost 4 bases, J lost 8 bases, and 12 bases lay in between. This CDR3 comprises 13 residues. This CDR3 is CASSRDERGELFF. The CDR3, as DNA: TGTGCCAGCAGCCGGGATGAGAGAGGGGAGCTGTTTTTT. Based on the CDR3 plus reference TRBV5-4 and TRBJ2-2, the full variable domain is ETGVTQSPTHLIKTRGQQVTLRCSSQSGHNTVSWYQQALGQGPQFIFQYYREEENGRGNFPPRFSGLQFPNYSSELNVNALELDDSALYLCASSRDERGELFFGEGSRLTVL.

The chain uses TRBV6-5 and TRBJ1-1; no clear D. V lost 0 bases and J 6 bases, leaving 11 bases between the germline ends. The CDR3 totals 14 residues. From germline, CDR1 is MNHEY and CDR2 SVGAGI. The CDR3 here is CASSYSEVTAEAFF. The CDR3 bases are TGTGCCAGCAGTTACTCTGAAGTTACCGCTGAAGCTTTCTTT.

J is TRBJ1-2 and V is TRBV18; 9 bases are a match to TRBD1. V dropped 3 bases and J dropped 7; count of bases not matched to a gene: 9. The CDR3 runs 15 residues. Germline lookup yields CDR1 KGHSH and CDR2 LQKENI. The CDR3 region has the DNA TGTGCCAGCTCACCCACGAACAGGGGGCGCGGTGGCTACACCTTC. As protein: CASSPTNRGRGGYTF.

Only a few counts were recorded for this clone. V usage is TRBV19 and J usage is TRBJ1-5; D ambiguous. V was shortened by 8 bases and J by 1 base, with 9 bases between the two germline ends. Germline V gives CDR1 LNHDA, CDR2 SQIVND (reference sequence). The CDR3 loop spans 13 amino acids. CDR3 nucleotide sequence: TGTGCCAGTGTACCCAGAAGCAATCAGCCCCAGCATTTT. Its translation is CASVPRSNQPQHF. The whole variable domain, filled in from reference TRBV19 and TRBJ1-5, reads DGGITQSPKYLFRKEGQNVTLSCEQNLNHDAMYWYRQDPGQGLRLIYYSQIVNDFQKGDIAEGYSVSREKKESFPLTVTSAQKNPTAFYLCASVPRSNQPQHFGDGTRLSIL.

In its sample, this clone was seen a few times. The chain joins TRBV9 to TRBJ1-1; D unresolved. The CDR3 sequence is 15 residues long. Trimming stripped 3 bases from V and 0 bases from J, with 12 bases between. From germline, CDR1 is SGDLS and CDR2 YYNGEE. CDR3 protein: CASSALGEMNTEAFF. The CDR3 DNA follows: TGTGCCAGCAGCGCCCTTGGGGAGATGAACACTGAAGCTTTCTTT. Looking up the rest from reference TRBV9 and TRBJ1-1 gives the full variable domain: DSGVTQTPKHLITATGQRVTLRCSPRSGDLSVYWYQQSLDQGLQFLIQYYNGEERAKGNILERFSAQQFPDLHSELNLSSLELGDSALYFCASSALGEMNTEAFFGQGTRLTVV.

This clone was counted a single time. V is TRBV6-5 and J is TRBJ2-3; TRBD2 aligns across 7 bases. There are 13 residues in the CDR3. The V gene end was trimmed by 6 bases and the J gene end by 1 base; junction bases not matched to a gene: 1. Germline loops: CDR1 MNHEY, CDR2 SVGAGI. Written as DNA, the CDR3 is TGTGCCAGCAGACGGGGGGGCACAGATACGCAGTATTTT. As protein: CASRRGGTDTQYF.